These 15 T cell receptor beta chains were sequenced from one sample in a study of blood T cells in healthy people across ages. Alongside a J-beta primer mix, a sample-barcoded 5' primer served in a second PCR lasting roughly 6 to 11 cycles. TCRdb ran MiXCR on the 5' RACE reads and lists one entry per CDR3 protein. Of more than 750,000 distinct CDR3 sequences in the sample, around 29% were seen once. This sample also appeared in a second study, on T cells of mothers and their children.

Material for sequencing was blood. Source of these receptors: a woman in her thirties or forties in good health.

The genes are TRBV20-1 and TRBJ2-2; D ambiguous. CDR1 is DFQATT and CDR2 is SNEGSKA in the germline V gene (reference sequence). V was cut by 0 bases and J by 5 bases, with 13 bases left in between. The CDR3 extends over 15 amino acids. The CDR3 region has the DNA TGCAGTGCTAGAGAGCTTGCGCAAGCAACCGGGGAGCTGTTTTTT. Residues: CSARELAQATGELFF.

Only a few counts were recorded for this clonotype. This chain joins TRBV18 and TRBJ2-7; 7 nucleotides agree with TRBD1. The germline V gene has CDR1 KGHSH and CDR2 LQKENI. V lost 3 bases, J lost 3 bases, and 5 bases stayed unmatched. CDR3 length equals 14 residues. Written as DNA, the CDR3 is TGTGCCAGCTCACCCGGGACAGAGAGCTACGAGCAGTACTTC. This translates into CASSPGTESYEQYF.

V gene TRBV5-6 combines with J gene TRBJ2-1; 8 positions agree with TRBD1. CDR3 size: 15 residues. CDR1 is SGHDT, CDR2 YYEEEE, per germline. V lost 5 bases to trimming and J lost 3 bases; unmatched junction nucleotides: 7. The CDR3 DNA reads TGTGCCAGCAGAATCGGACAGGGCAGCTACAATGAGCAGTTCTTC. Protein: CASRIGQGSYNEQFF.

This clonotype has just a few counts. The chain is built from TRBV5-4 and TRBJ2-1; 13 bases match TRBD2. CDR1 is SGHNT, CDR2 YYREEE, per germline (reference sequence). The CDR3 is 17 amino acids. V shed 7 bases and J 9 bases; nucleotides not matched to a gene: 16. CDR3: CASSKGTSGGAILEQFF. DNA of the CDR3: TGTGCCAGCTCAAAGGGTACTAGCGGGGGGGCCATTCTTGAGCAGTTCTTC.

The chain has TRBV6-1 and TRBJ2-7; 10 positions match TRBD1. The V gene's germline CDR1 is MNHNS and CDR2 SASEGT. The CDR3 runs 15 residues. V was pared by 3 bases and J by 4 bases, with 6 bases of the junction left unmatched. CDR3 sequence (DNA): TGTGCCAGCAGTGACGGGACAGGGGAGGTGTACGAGCAGTACTTC. This codes for CASSDGTGEVYEQYF.

The chain uses TRBV7-3 and TRBJ2-3; 8 bases match TRBD2. Per the germline V gene, CDR1 is SGHTA and CDR2 is FQGTGA. This CDR3 has 15 amino acids. Trimming at V came to 6 bases and at J to 4 bases, leaving 9 bases not matched to a gene. The CDR3 spells CASRSGTSLADTQYF. The CDR3 nucleotides are TGTGCCAGCAGATCCGGGACTAGTTTGGCAGATACGCAGTATTTT.

This clonotype showed up many times. The V call is TRBV24-1, the J call TRBJ2-6; D could derive from TRBD1 or TRBD2 (7 bases each). V dropped 8 bases and J dropped 0 bases, with 16 bases sitting between them. From germline, CDR1 is KGHDR and CDR2 SFDVKD. The CDR3 covers 17 residues. In nucleotides, the CDR3 is TGTGCCACCATGTCAGGGGGACTAAGCTCTGGGGCCAACGTCCTGACTTTC. Translated: CATMSGGLSSGANVLTF.

This chain uses TRBV7-9 with TRBJ2-1, with 7 bases aligning to TRBD2. The CDR3 has 15 amino acids. Germline V gene lookup returns CDR1 SEHNR and CDR2 FQNEAQ (reference sequence). V shed 4 bases and J 6 bases; nucleotides not matched to a gene: 9. As DNA, the CDR3 is TGTGCCAGCAGCTCCAGCGGGATTAGGGGCAATGAGCAGTTCTTC. Translated: CASSSSGIRGNEQFF.

V gene TRBV12-3 or TRBV12-4 combines with J gene TRBJ2-3; 7 positions agree with TRBD2. This CDR3 has 15 residues. V dropped 6 bases and J dropped 1; count of bases not matched to a gene: 7. The CDR3 nucleotides read TGTGCCAGCAGACCGACTAGCTGGGGCACAGATACGCAGTATTTT. Its protein product is CASRPTSWGTDTQYF.

This clonotype occurred a few times. The V and J genes are TRBV7-8 and TRBJ1-1; possibly TRBD1 for D (6 bases). V shed 1 base and J shed 0 bases, with 12 bases lying between them. CDR1 and CDR2 (germline): SGHVS, FQNEAQ. The CDR3 consists of 16 residues. The DNA for the CDR3 is TGTGCCAGCAGCTTAGGTGATCCAGGGGTGAACACTGAAGCTTTCTTT. Protein: CASSLGDPGVNTEAFF. Supplemented by reference TRBV7-8 and TRBJ1-1, the full variable domain reads GAGVSQSPRYKVAKRGQDVALRCDPISGHVSLFWYQQALGQGPEFLTYFQNEAQLDKSGLPSDRFFAERPEGSVSTLKIQRTQQEDSAVYLCASSLGDPGVNTEAFFGQGTRLTVV.

J is TRBJ2-7 and V is TRBV10-3, with 8 bases aligning to TRBD1. The CDR3 has 14 residues. V trimming: 6 bases; J trimming: 0 bases; junction bases outside the gene matches: 4. Germline CDR1 ENHRY, CDR2 SYGVKD. CDR3 nucleotides: TGTGCCATCAGAACAGGGGGGAGCTCCTACGAGCAGTACTTC. Encoded protein: CAIRTGGSSYEQYF.

This clonotype was seen a handful of times. The V gene is TRBV7-9, the J gene TRBJ2-1, with 7 nucleotides matching TRBD2. V dropped 0 bases and J dropped 9; count of bases not matched to a gene: 8. In germline, CDR1 is SEHNR, CDR2 FQNEAQ (reference sequence). This CDR3 has 15 residues. The CDR3 protein is CASSLALASGVEQFF. DNA of the CDR3: TGTGCCAGCAGCTTAGCGCTGGCTAGCGGAGTTGAGCAGTTCTTC. Supplemented by reference TRBV7-9 and TRBJ2-1, the full variable domain reads DTGVSQNPRHKITKRGQNVTFRCDPISEHNRLYWYRQTLGQGPEFLTYFQNEAQLEKSRLLSDRFSAERPKGSFSTLEIQRTEQGDSAMYLCASSLALASGVEQFFGPGTRLTVL.

The chain uses TRBV27 and TRBJ2-7, with a tentative D call TRBD1 (6 bases). Deletions cut 5 bases from V and 9 bases from J, with 17 bases between. The CDR3 spans 13 residues. CDR1 and CDR2 from the germline V gene are MNHEY and SMNVEV (reference sequence). Written as DNA, the CDR3 is TGTGCCAGCAGTAGACAGGACCGCCTTGGGCAGTACTTC. Translated: CASSRQDRLGQYF.

This clonotype was observed at least ten times. V is TRBV7-9 and J is TRBJ2-5, with 10 bases aligning to TRBD1. Germline loops: CDR1 SEHNR, CDR2 FQNEAQ (reference sequence). The CDR3 extends over 19 amino acids. V was pared by 5 bases and J by 5 bases, with 20 bases of the junction left unmatched. The DNA for the CDR3 is TGTGCCAGCAGCCATAGTGTCGTATCGGGGACAGGGGTCGGGGAGACCCAGTACTTC. Translation gives CASSHSVVSGTGVGETQYF.

The V gene is TRBV7-2, the J gene TRBJ2-1; 10 bases are a match to TRBD1. V gave up 4 bases and J gave up 8 bases; unmatched junction bases: 8. The CDR3 spans 15 residues. Germline CDR1 SGHTA, CDR2 FQGNSA. For the CDR3, the DNA is TGTGCCAGCAGCTCCTACCGGGACAGGGGATATGAGCAGTTCTTC. Its protein product is CASSSYRDRGYEQFF.